Below, one T cell receptor (beta chain) is given with its context. Its antigen is unidentified. V was pared by 6 bases and J by 0 bases, with 7 bases of the junction left unmatched. The CDR3 consists of 16 residues. The germline gives CDR1 SGHAT, CDR2 FQNNGV. This sample stems from a study of OX40 agonist ivuxolimab in advanced cancers. Study-level background: Dosing consisted of intravenous ivuxolimab at 0.01 to 10 mg/kg every 2 weeks. Aged roughly 20 to 85 with a mean of approximately 57 years, they were about 80% male.

Only in-frame clones appear in the TCRdb table, and some are missing; sequencing was by immunoSEQ multiplex PCR. The sample shows about 95,000 clones, roughly 88% of them seen only once. If patients had autoimmune disease history or systemic immunosuppression, they were excluded. Study outcomes and limitations: Partial responders dosed at 0.1-3.0 mg/kg displayed clonal expansion ranking among the lowest.

Sequenced here: CD4+ or CD8+ T cells sorted from blood, sampled in a trial of the OX40 agonist ivuxolimab. J is TRBJ2-3 and V is TRBV11-2; 9 bases are a match to TRBD2. The sequence was collected from an adult with an advanced solid tumor such as melanoma, head and neck, liver or kidney cancer. CDR3 residues: CASRHTSGPSTDTQYF. CDR3 DNA: TGTGCCAGCAGGCATACTAGCGGGCCTAGCACAGATACGCAGTATTTT.